This T cell receptor (beta chain) was recorded in a study of control samples from healthy donors and cancer patients. Assay: immunoSEQ multiplex PCR; the TCRdb copy retains only in-frame clones and omits some. The sample contains 150,000 or so clones, about 94% of which appear only once. Trimming took 2 bases from V and 4 from J, leaving 3 bases between them. The CDR3 has 13 residues. Per germline, CDR1 SGHTA and CDR2 FQGNSA. The chain carries TRBV7-2 and TRBJ2-6; D remains unclear. This TCR derives from a man aged 40-49 years in good health. Sequencing was performed on blood. The CDR3 nucleotides read TGTGCCAGCAGCTTAACCGGGGCCAACGTCCTGACTTTC. The encoded protein is CASSLTGANVLTF.